The rows below give T cell receptor beta chains drawn from one sample of a study of T cell responses to AZD1222 COVID-19 vaccine. Generated by immunoSEQ multiplex PCR, the TCRdb table keeps only in-frame clones and is missing some. The sample contains 100,000 to 150,000 clones, around 92% of which appear only once. Source: peripheral blood, taken 28 days after the second AZD1222 dose. Every receptor here comes from an adult who received the AZD1222 COVID-19 vaccine. The CDR3 runs from the conserved cysteine through the conserved F or W. The D gene is left open where the match is weak. Where a row states a size, it is once, few, many or the class of an expanded clone; other rows omit it.

V gene	clone size	J gene	D gene	CDR3 DNA	CDR3 protein
TRBV24-1	.	TRBJ2-7	.	TGTGCCACCAGTGAACGGACAACCCACGAGCAGTACTTC	CATSERTTHEQYF
TRBV3-1/TRBV3-2	once	TRBJ1-2	.	TGTGCCAGCAGCCTCGGGGGGGTCGGGACCGACTATGGCTACACCTTC	CASSLGGVGTDYGYTF
TRBV28	.	TRBJ1-5	.	TGTGCCAGCAGCCGGTTCCAGACTTATAGCAATCAGCCCCAGCATTTT	CASSRFQTYSNQPQHF
TRBV7-2	.	TRBJ2-1	TRBD2	TGTGCCAGCAGCACCCGGACTAGCGGGAGGGTTGGGGAGCAGTTCTTC	CASSTRTSGRVGEQFF
TRBV5-4	.	TRBJ1-3	.	TGTGCCAGCAGCTTAAAATCCGGTGGAAACACCATATATTTT	CASSLKSGGNTIYF
TRBV7-2	.	TRBJ1-2	.	TGTGCCAGCAGCTTATACAGGGAACAGGGTTTTTTTGGCTACACCTTC	CASSLYREQGFFGYTF
TRBV5-1	.	TRBJ1-2	.	TGCGCCAGCAGCGTGGGGGTCGAGAGCTATGGCTACACCTTC	CASSVGVESYGYTF
TRBV5-1	.	TRBJ1-2	.	TGCGCCAGCAGCTTGAATTTGGGGGGCGCGTACAATGGCTACACCTTC	CASSLNLGGAYNGYTF
TRBV25-1	.	TRBJ2-1	TRBD2	TGTGCCAGCAGTGAGACTAGCGGGAGTGTGGATGAGCAGTTCTTC	CASSETSGSVDEQFF
TRBV27	.	TRBJ2-1	.	TGTGCCAGCAGTTACCAGTTTAGAAACTACAATGAGCAGTTCTTC	CASSYQFRNYNEQFF
TRBV5-1	.	TRBJ1-5	.	TGCGCCAGCAGCTTGGTTCCCCAGCTCAATAGCAATCAGCCCCAGCATTTT	CASSLVPQLNSNQPQHF
TRBV5-5	.	TRBJ1-6	.	TGTGCCAGCAGCTTGGTTCAGGGGCAGGGTAAAGGGTCCATTAATTCACCCCTCCACTTT	CASSLVQGQGKGSINSPLHF
TRBV28	.	TRBJ1-5	.	TGTGCCAGCAGTTTGTACAGGGATGATCAGCCCCAGCATTTT	CASSLYRDDQPQHF
TRBV15	few	TRBJ2-7	TRBD1	TGTGCCACCAGCGTCCGGGACAGCTCCTACGAGCAGTACTTC	CATSVRDSSYEQYF
TRBV24-1	.	TRBJ2-5	.	TGTGCCACCAGTGACCCGAGCGGGTGGGAGACCCAGTACTTC	CATSDPSGWETQYF
TRBV28	.	TRBJ2-7	.	TGTGCCAGCAGTCCCCCCAGCTACGAGCAGTACTTC	CASSPPSYEQYF
TRBV5-4	.	TRBJ2-1	TRBD1	TGTGCCAGCAGCCCAGGACAGGGCTACAATGAGCAGTTCTTC	CASSPGQGYNEQFF
TRBV18	.	TRBJ2-1	TRBD1	TGTGCCAGCTCACCACCTCGGGGGTCGGACAGGGGCTCCTACAATGAGCAGTTCTTC	CASSPPRGSDRGSYNEQFF
TRBV15	.	TRBJ2-2	.	TGTGCCACCAGCAGTCGTGGAAAGGGAAACACCGGGGAGCTGTTTTTT	CATSSRGKGNTGELFF
TRBV10-3	.	TRBJ1-1	.	TGTGCCATCAGTGGCCCCGGAGGGGGGACCACTGAAGCTTTCTTT	CAISGPGGGTTEAFF
TRBV13	.	TRBJ1-1	.	TGTGCCAGCAGGGATGGACAGTCGAACACTGAAGCTTTCTTT	CASRDGQSNTEAFF
TRBV2	.	TRBJ2-7	.	TGTGCCAGCAGTAAAACAGGAACCATCTACGAGCAGTACTTC	CASSKTGTIYEQYF
TRBV7-2	.	TRBJ2-3	.	TGTGCCAGCAACCCCGCGGTAACGGGCACAGATACGCAGTATTTT	CASNPAVTGTDTQYF
TRBV6-1	few	TRBJ1-5	.	TGTGCCAGCAGTGATAATCAGCCCCAGCATTTT	CASSDNQPQHF
TRBV18	.	TRBJ1-1	.	TGTGCCAGCTCACCTATTCAGGGGACGAACACTGAAGCTTTCTTT	CASSPIQGTNTEAFF
TRBV19	.	TRBJ2-4	.	TGTGCCAGTAGTCAGGGGCCGAAAAACATTCAGTACTTC	CASSQGPKNIQYF
TRBV4-1	.	TRBJ1-6	.	TGCGCCAGCAGCCAAGATGTCGGGAGCTCCTATAATTCACCCCTCCACTTT	CASSQDVGSSYNSPLHF
TRBV28	.	TRBJ2-1	.	TGTGCCAGCAGTTTAGTTGGGTTCAATGAGCAGTTCTTC	CASSLVGFNEQFF
TRBV5-1	.	TRBJ2-1	.	TGCGCCAGCAGCTTGGGTCTAGCCGATGAGCAGTTCTTC	CASSLGLADEQFF
TRBV12-5	.	TRBJ2-2	.	TGTGCTAGTGCCTTCCGAGACACCGGGGAGCTGTTTTTT	CASAFRDTGELFF
TRBV25-1	.	TRBJ1-5	.	TGTGCCAGCGCCCCAGAAGGGGGAAGCAATCAGCCCCAGCATTTT	CASAPEGGSNQPQHF
TRBV19	.	TRBJ2-2	.	TGTGCCAGTAGTCCCAAGGGGGGGACAGGGCTGTTTTTT	CASSPKGGTGLFF
TRBV5-1	.	TRBJ2-7	.	TGCGCCAGCAGCTTTGGGCAGGGTAACGAGCAGTACTTC	CASSFGQGNEQYF
TRBV2	.	TRBJ2-5	TRBD2	TGTGCCAGCAGTGGTAGCGGGGGGAGTCGGGAGACCCAGTACTTC	CASSGSGGSRETQYF
TRBV7-9	.	TRBJ1-1	.	TGTGCCAGCAGCTTGGACCTCATCCAAGAAGCTTTCTTT	CASSLDLIQEAFF
TRBV6-1	.	TRBJ2-2	TRBD1	TGTGCCAGCAGTGAGACAGGGCGGTGGAGCACCGGGGAGCTGTTTTTT	CASSETGRWSTGELFF
TRBV4-2	.	TRBJ1-3	.	TGTGCCAGCAGCCAAGATGCACGATCCTCTGGAAACACCATATATTTT	CASSQDARSSGNTIYF
TRBV6-1	.	TRBJ1-5	.	TGTGCCAGCAGTGAACGGGAGAATCAGCCCCAGCATTTT	CASSERENQPQHF
TRBV10-3	.	TRBJ1-5	.	TGTGCCATCAGTGAAATCAATCAGCCCCAGCATTTT	CAISEINQPQHF
TRBV7-2	.	TRBJ1-5	TRBD1	TGTGCCAGCAGCCCACTTGGACAGGGGGCACGGAGCAATCAGCCCCAGCATTTT	CASSPLGQGARSNQPQHF
TRBV29-1	.	TRBJ1-4	.	TGCAGCGGAGGAACAACTAATGAAAAACTGTTTTTT	CSGGTTNEKLFF
TRBV5-4	few	TRBJ2-7	.	TGTGCCAGCAGCTTCAGGGCAGGTAGCGACGAGCAGTACTTC	CASSFRAGSDEQYF
TRBV12-3/TRBV12-4	.	TRBJ2-5	TRBD2	TGTGCCAGCAGCCCTAGCGGGAGGCTACAGTACTTC	CASSPSGRLQYF
TRBV25-1	.	TRBJ2-7	.	TGTGCCAGCAGTGGCCTCGGAACAGGCGAGCAGTACTTC	CASSGLGTGEQYF
TRBV6-5	.	TRBJ2-5	.	TGTGCCAGCATCCAAATAGGGACTTACAAAGAGACCCAGTACTTC	CASIQIGTYKETQYF
TRBV28	.	TRBJ1-5	.	TGTGCCAGCGCTGCCGTTGTCTATAGCAATCAGCCCCAGCATTTT	CASAAVVYSNQPQHF
TRBV11-2	.	TRBJ1-2	.	TGTGCCAGCAGATACGGGACTGGCTACACCTTC	CASRYGTGYTF